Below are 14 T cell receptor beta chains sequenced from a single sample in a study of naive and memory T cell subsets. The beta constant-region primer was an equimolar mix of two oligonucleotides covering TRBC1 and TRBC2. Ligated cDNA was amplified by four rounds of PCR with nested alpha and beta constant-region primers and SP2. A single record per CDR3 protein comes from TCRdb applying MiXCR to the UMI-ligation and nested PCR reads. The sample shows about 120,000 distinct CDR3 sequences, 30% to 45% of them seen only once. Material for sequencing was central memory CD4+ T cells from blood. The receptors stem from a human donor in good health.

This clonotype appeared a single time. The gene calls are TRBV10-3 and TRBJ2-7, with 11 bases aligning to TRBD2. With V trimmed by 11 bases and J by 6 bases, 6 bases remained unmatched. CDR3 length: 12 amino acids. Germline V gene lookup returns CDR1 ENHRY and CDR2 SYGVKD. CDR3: CASGLAGGEQYF. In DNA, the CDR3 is TGTGCCTCAGGACTAGCGGGTGGCGAGCAGTACTTC.

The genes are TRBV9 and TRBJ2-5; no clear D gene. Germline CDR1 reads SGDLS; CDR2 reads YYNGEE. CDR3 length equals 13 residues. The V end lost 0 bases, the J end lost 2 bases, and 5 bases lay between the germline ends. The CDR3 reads CASSVDLQETQYF. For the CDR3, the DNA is TGTGCCAGCAGCGTAGACTTGCAAGAGACCCAGTACTTC. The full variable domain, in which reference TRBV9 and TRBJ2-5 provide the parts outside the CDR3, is DSGVTQTPKHLITATGQRVTLRCSPRSGDLSVYWYQQSLDQGLQFLIQYYNGEERAKGNILERFSAQQFPDLHSELNLSSLELGDSALYFCASSVDLQETQYFGPGTRLLVL.

The CDR3 is CASSVGGDTQYF. Written as DNA, the CDR3 is TGTGCCAGCAGCGTAGGGGGGGATACGCAGTATTTT. V and J are TRBV9 and TRBJ2-3, with D perhaps TRBD1 or TRBD2 (5 bases each). Germline V lookup: CDR1 SGDLS, CDR2 YYNGEE. The CDR3 loop spans 12 amino acids. Trimming took 0 bases from V and 6 from J, leaving 5 bases between them. The full variable domain, in which reference TRBV9 and TRBJ2-3 provide the parts outside the CDR3, is DSGVTQTPKHLITATGQRVTLRCSPRSGDLSVYWYQQSLDQGLQFLIQYYNGEERAKGNILERFSAQQFPDLHSELNLSSLELGDSALYFCASSVGGDTQYFGPGTRLTVL.

The CDR3 region is CASSSYGVATGGDEQYF. The CDR3, as DNA: TGTGCCAGCAGTTCTTATGGGGTGGCGACAGGGGGCGACGAGCAGTACTTC. V is TRBV28 and J is TRBJ2-7; the match to TRBD1 covers 10 bases. The V gene's germline CDR1 is MDHEN and CDR2 SYDVKM. The CDR3 has 17 amino acids. V trimming: 4 bases; J trimming: 5 bases; junction bases outside the gene matches: 14.

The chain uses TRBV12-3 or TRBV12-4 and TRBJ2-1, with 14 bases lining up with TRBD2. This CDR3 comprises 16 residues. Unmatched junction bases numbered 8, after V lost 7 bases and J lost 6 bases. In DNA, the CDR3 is TGTGCCAGCACCCCGGGACTAGCGGGAGCTTCCAATGAGCAGTTCTTC. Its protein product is CASTPGLAGASNEQFF.

CDR3: CASSSPGSGETQYF. In nucleotides, the CDR3 is TGTGCCAGCAGCTCCCCAGGGAGTGGGGAGACCCAGTACTTC. The J gene is TRBJ2-5, the V gene TRBV7-2, with D perhaps matching TRBD1 or TRBD2 (5 bases each). Trimming left V 4 bases short and J 5 bases short, with 14 bases between. Germline V gives CDR1 SGHTA, CDR2 FQGNSA. The CDR3 is made up of 14 amino acids.

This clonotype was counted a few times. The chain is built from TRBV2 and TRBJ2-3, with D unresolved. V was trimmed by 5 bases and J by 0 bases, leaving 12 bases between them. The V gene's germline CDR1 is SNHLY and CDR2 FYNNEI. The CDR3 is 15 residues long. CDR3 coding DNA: TGTGCCAGCAGTAAGCAGGATACTAGCACAGATACGCAGTATTTT. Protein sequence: CASSKQDTSTDTQYF.

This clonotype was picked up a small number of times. CDR3 sequence reads: CSALMRGRALETQYF. CDR3 bases: TGCAGTGCACTCATGCGCGGGAGGGCCTTAGAGACCCAGTACTTC. J is TRBJ2-5 and V is TRBV20-1, with 9 bases aligning to TRBD2. The CDR3 runs to 15 residues. CDR1 and CDR2 from the germline V gene are DFQATT and SNEGSKA (reference sequence). J was trimmed by 4 bases and V by 6 bases; bases with no gene match: 12.

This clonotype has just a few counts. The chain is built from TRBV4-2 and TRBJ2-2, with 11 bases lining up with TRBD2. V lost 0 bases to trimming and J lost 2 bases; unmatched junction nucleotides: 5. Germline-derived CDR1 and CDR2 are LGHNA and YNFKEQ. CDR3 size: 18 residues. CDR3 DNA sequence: TGTGCCAGCAGCCAAGAGTCCCTAGCGGGAGGAAACACCGGGGAGCTGTTTTTT. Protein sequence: CASSQESLAGGNTGELFF.

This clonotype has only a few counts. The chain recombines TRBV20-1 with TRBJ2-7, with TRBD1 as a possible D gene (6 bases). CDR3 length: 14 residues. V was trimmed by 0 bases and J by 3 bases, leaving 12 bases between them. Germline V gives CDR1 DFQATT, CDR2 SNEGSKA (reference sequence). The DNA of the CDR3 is TGCAGTGCTAGAGATGTTCAGGGGCGCTACGAGCAGTACTTC. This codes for CSARDVQGRYEQYF.

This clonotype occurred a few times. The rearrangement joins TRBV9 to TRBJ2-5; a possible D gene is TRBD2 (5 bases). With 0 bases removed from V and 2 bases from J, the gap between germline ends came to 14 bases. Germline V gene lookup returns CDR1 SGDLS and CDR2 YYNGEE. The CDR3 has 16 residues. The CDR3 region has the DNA TGTGCCAGCAGCGTAGGGTGGACTCCTAGGCAAGAGACCCAGTACTTC. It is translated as CASSVGWTPRQETQYF.

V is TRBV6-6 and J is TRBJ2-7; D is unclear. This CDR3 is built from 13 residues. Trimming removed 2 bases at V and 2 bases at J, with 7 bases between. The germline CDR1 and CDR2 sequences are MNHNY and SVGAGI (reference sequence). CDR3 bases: TGTGCCAGCAGTTACGGGCATGCCTACGAGCAGTACTTC. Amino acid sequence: CASSYGHAYEQYF.

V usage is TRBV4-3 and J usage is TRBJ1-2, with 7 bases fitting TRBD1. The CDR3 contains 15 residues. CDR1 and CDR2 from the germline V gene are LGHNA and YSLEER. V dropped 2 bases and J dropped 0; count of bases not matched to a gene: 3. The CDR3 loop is CASSQNRGANYGYTF. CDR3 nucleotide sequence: TGCGCCAGCAGCCAAAACAGGGGAGCTAACTATGGCTACACCTTC.

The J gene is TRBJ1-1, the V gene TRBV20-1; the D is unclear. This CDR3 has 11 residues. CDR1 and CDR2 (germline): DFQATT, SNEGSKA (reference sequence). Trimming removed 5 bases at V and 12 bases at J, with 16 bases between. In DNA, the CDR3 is TGCAGTGCTGAGGTCGGCAGCCGGCCTTTCTTT. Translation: CSAEVGSRPFF.